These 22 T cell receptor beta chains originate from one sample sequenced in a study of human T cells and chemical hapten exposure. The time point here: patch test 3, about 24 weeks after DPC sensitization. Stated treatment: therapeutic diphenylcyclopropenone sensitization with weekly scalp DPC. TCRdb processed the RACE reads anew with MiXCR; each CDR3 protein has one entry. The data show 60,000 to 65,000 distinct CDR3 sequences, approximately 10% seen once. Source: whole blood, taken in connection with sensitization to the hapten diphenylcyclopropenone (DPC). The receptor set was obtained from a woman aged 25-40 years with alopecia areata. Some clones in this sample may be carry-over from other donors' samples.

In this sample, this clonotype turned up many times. The CDR3 loop is CSAPLGNYGYTF. The CDR3 DNA sequence: TGCAGTGCCCCCCTAGGCAACTATGGCTACACCTTC. This rearrangement joins TRBV20-1 to TRBJ1-2; the D is unclear. This CDR3 is built from 12 residues. V lost 6 bases and J 2 bases, leaving 10 bases between the germline ends. The germline CDR1 and CDR2 sequences are DFQATT and SNEGSKA (reference sequence).

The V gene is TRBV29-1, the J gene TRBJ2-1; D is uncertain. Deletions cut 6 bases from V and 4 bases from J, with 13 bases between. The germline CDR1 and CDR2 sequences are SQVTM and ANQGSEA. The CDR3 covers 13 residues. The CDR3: CSVPSDRYNEQFF. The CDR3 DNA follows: TGCAGCGTCCCATCCGACCGATACAATGAGCAGTTCTTC.

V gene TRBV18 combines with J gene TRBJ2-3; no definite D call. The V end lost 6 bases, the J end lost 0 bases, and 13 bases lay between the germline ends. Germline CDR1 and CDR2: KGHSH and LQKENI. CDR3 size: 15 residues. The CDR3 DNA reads TGTGCCAGCTCGCAGGACGGTGCTAGCACAGATACGCAGTATTTT. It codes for CASSQDGASTDTQYF.

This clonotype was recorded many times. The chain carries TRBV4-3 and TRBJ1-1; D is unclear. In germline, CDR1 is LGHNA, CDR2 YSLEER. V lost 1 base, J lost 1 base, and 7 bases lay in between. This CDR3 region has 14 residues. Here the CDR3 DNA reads TGCGCCAGCAGCCAAGTTTTATCGAACACTGAAGCTTTCTTT. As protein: CASSQVLSNTEAFF.

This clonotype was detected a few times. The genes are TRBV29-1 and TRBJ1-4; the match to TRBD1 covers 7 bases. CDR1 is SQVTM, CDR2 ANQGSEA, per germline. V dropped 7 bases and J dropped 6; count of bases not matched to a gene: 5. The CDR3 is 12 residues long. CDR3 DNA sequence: TGCAGCGCTACAGGGGCCTATGAAAAACTGTTTTTT. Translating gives CSATGAYEKLFF.

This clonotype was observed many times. The CDR3 coding sequence is TGTGCCAGCAGCCCAAGCAGCTCCGTGGATACGCAGTATTTT. The encoded protein is CASSPSSSVDTQYF. The rearrangement uses TRBV28 and TRBJ2-3; D unresolved. Germline CDR1 MDHEN, CDR2 SYDVKM. The CDR3 runs to 14 residues. V lost 6 bases to trimming and J lost 6 bases, with 16 bases between them.

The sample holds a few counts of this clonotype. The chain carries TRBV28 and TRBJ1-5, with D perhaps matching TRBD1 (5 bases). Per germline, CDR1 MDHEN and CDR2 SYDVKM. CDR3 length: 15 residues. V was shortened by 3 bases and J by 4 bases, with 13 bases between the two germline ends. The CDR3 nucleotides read TGTGCCAGCAGTTTCGGGGGTCCCCTAAATCAGCCCCAGCATTTT. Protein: CASSFGGPLNQPQHF.

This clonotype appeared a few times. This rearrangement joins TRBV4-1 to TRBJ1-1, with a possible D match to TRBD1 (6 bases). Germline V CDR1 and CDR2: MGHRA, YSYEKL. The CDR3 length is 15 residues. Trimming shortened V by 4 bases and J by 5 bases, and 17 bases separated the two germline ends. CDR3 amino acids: CASSPPSRGRTEAFF. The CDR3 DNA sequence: TGCGCCAGCAGCCCCCCTTCCAGGGGTCGAACTGAAGCTTTCTTT.

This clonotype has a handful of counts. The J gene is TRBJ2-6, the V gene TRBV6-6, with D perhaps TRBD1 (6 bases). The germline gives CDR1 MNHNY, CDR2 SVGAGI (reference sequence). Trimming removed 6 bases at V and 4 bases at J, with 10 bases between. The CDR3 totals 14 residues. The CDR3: CASSSGVGANVLTF. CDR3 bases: TGTGCCAGCAGCTCAGGGGTCGGGGCCAACGTCCTGACTTTC.

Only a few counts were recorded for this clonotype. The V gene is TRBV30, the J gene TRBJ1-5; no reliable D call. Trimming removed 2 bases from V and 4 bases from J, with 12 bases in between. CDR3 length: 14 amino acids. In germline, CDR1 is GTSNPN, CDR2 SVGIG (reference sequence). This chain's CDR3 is CAWSLADPNQPQHF. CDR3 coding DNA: TGTGCCTGGAGTTTGGCTGACCCTAATCAGCCCCAGCATTTT.

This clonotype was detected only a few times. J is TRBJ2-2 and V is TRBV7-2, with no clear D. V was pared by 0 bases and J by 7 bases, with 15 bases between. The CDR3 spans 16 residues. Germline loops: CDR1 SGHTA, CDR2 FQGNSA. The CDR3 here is CASSLAVAVLGGELFF. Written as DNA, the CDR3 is TGTGCCAGCAGCTTAGCCGTCGCAGTCTTGGGCGGGGAGCTGTTTTTT.

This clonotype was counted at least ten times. CDR3 protein: CASSQEPGREKFF. The CDR3 bases are TGCGCCAGCAGCCAAGAGCCGGGCAGGGAAAAGTTCTTC. The V gene is TRBV4-3, the J gene TRBJ2-1, with a weak D call TRBD1 (5 bases). V was clipped by 0 bases and J by 14 bases, with 14 bases between them. CDR1 and CDR2 from the germline V gene are LGHNA and YSLEER. The CDR3 sequence is 13 residues long.

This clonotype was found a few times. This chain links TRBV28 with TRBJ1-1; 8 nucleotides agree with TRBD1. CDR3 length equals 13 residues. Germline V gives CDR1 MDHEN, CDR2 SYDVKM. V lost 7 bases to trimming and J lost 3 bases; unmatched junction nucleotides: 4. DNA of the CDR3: TGTGCCAGCACCTGGACAGGGCACACTGAAGCTTTCTTT. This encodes CASTWTGHTEAFF.

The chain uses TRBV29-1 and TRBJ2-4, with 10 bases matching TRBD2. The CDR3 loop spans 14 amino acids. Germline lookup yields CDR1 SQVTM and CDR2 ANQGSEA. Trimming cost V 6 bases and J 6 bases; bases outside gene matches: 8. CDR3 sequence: CSVQWTSGLNIQYF. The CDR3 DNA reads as TGCAGCGTCCAATGGACTAGCGGCTTAAACATTCAGTACTTC.

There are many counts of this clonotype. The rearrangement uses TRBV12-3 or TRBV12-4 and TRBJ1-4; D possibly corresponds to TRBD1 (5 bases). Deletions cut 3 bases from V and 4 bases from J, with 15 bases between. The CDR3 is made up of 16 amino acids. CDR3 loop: CASSLGWGRYNEKLFF. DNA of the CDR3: TGTGCCAGCAGTTTGGGTTGGGGACGGTATAATGAAAAACTGTTTTTT.

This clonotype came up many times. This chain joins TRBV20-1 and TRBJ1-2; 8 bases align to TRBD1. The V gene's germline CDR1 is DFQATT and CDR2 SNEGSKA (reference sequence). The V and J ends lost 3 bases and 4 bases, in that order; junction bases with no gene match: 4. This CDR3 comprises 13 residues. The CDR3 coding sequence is TGCAGTGCTAGCGACAGGGGCCTCTATGGCTACACCTTC. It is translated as CSASDRGLYGYTF.

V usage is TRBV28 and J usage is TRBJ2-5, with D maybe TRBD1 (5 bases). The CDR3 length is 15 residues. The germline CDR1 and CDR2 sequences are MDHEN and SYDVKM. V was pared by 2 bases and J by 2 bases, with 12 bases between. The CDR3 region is CASSLGDRQQETQYF. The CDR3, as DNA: TGTGCCAGCAGTTTAGGTGACAGACAGCAAGAGACCCAGTACTTC.

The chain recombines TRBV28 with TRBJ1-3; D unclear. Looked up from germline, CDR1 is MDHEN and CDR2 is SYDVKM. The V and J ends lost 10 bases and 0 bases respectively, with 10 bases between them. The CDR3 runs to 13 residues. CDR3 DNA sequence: TGTGCCATCACGTCGAGCTCTGGAAACACCATATATTTT. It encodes CAITSSSGNTIYF.

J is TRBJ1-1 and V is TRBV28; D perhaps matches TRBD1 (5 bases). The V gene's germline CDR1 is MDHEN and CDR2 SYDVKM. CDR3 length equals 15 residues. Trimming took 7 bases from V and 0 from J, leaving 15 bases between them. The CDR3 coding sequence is TGTGCCAGCACCCCGCCCCAGGGAGTGAACACTGAAGCTTTCTTT. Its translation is CASTPPQGVNTEAFF.

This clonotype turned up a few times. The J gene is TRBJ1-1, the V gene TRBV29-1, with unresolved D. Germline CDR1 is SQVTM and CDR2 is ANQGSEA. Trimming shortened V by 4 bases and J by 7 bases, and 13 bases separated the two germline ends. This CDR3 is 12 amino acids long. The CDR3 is CSVGPMTGEAFF. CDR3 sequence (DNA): TGCAGCGTTGGCCCCATGACGGGTGAAGCTTTCTTT.

DNA for the CDR3: TGTGCCAGCAGTTTCGAAAATCTAGCGGGGGGGCACCAAGAGACCCAGTACTTC. Translation: CASSFENLAGGHQETQYF. This chain links TRBV12-3 or TRBV12-4 with TRBJ2-5, with 12 bases identical to TRBD2. V lost 3 bases to trimming and J lost 0 bases; unmatched junction nucleotides: 8. This CDR3 is built from 18 residues.

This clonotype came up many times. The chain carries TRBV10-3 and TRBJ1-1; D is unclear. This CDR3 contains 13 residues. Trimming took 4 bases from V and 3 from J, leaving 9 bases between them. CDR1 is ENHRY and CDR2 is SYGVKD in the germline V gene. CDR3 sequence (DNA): TGTGCCATCAGTGCCAAATGGGACACTGAAGCTTTCTTT. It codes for CAISAKWDTEAFF.